Listed below are T cell receptor beta chains from one sample, sequenced in a study of blood T cell repertoires in COVID-19. The repertoire was sequenced with immunoSEQ multiplex PCR; TCRdb's copy has only in-frame clones and lacks some. The table has hundreds of thousands of clones, about four fifths seen once. Source material: peripheral blood. These receptors were collected from a man of 80 years or more with acute or convalescent COVID-19. CDR3s include the opening cysteine and the closing phenylalanine or tryptophan. A D gene is named only where the DNA matches it firmly. For some rows the clone size is stated as once, few or many, or as a class when expanded; others skip it.

j_call v_call clone_size d_call cdr3_nt cdr3_aa
TRBJ2-6 TRBV5-1 - - TGCGCCAGCAGCTTGCACCTAATCTCTGGGGCCAACGTCCTGACTTTC CASSLHLISGANVLTF
TRBJ2-1 TRBV5-1 - TRBD2 TGCGCCAGCAGCGTGCGGGAGGGTAACTCCTACAATGAGCAGTTCTTC CASSVREGNSYNEQFF
TRBJ2-7 TRBV19 few TRBD2 TGTGCCAGTTCCCGCAGGGCGGGGGGGAGCTCCTACGAGCAGTACTTC CASSRRAGGSSYEQYF
TRBJ2-1 TRBV28 once TRBD2 TGTGCCAGCAGTCCCGGGGGGAGCTCCTACAATGAGCAGTTCTTC CASSPGGSSYNEQFF
TRBJ1-5 TRBV18 - - TGTGCCAGCTCGCTCGGGGGTAGGGTTCAGCCCCAGCATTTT CASSLGGRVQPQHF
TRBJ2-7 TRBV27 - TRBD2 TGTGCCAGCACCTTTAGCGGGGGGAATTCCTACGAGCAGTACTTC CASTFSGGNSYEQYF
TRBJ2-1 TRBV24-1 - TRBD1 TGTGCCATCGCTTCGGGACAGCTCATCAATGAGCAGTTCTTC CAIASGQLINEQFF
TRBJ1-2 TRBV6-5 - - TGTGCCAGCAACCCAGGAACTCTATATGACTACACCTTC CASNPGTLYDYTF
TRBJ1-2 TRBV5-1 - - TGCGCCAGCAGCTCCACAGGGCTGAATTATGGCTACACCTTC CASSSTGLNYGYTF
TRBJ2-1 TRBV6-5 - - TGTGCCAGCAGTAGGGGGAGTACGTACAATGAGCAGTTCTTC CASSRGSTYNEQFF
TRBJ2-1 TRBV24-1 - - TGTGCCACCAGTGACCGCCGACAGGGACTCGGCAATGAGCAGTTCTTC CATSDRRQGLGNEQFF
TRBJ1-3 TRBV7-9 - - TGTGCCAGCAGCTCCTCCAGGGTAGTAAAAGGAAACACCATATATTTT CASSSSRVVKGNTIYF
TRBJ1-5 TRBV2 few - TGTGCCAGCCCCCCCGCGTCCCAGCCCCAGCATTTT CASPPASQPQHF
TRBJ1-3 TRBV2 - - TGTGCCAGCAGTGACCCCGGACTCCCAGACTCTGGAAACACCATATATTTT CASSDPGLPDSGNTIYF
TRBJ1-5 TRBV12-3/TRBV12-4 once - TGTGCCAGCAGTTTACGGGTTTCTCAGCCCCAGCATTTT CASSLRVSQPQHF
TRBJ2-7 TRBV5-1 - TRBD1 TGCGCCAGCAGCTTGGGGTATAGGGACAACAGGGGCGAGCAGTACTTC CASSLGYRDNRGEQYF
TRBJ2-7 TRBV6-1 once TRBD1 TGTGCCAGCAGTGATGCCAGGGGGTACGAGCAGTACTTC CASSDARGYEQYF